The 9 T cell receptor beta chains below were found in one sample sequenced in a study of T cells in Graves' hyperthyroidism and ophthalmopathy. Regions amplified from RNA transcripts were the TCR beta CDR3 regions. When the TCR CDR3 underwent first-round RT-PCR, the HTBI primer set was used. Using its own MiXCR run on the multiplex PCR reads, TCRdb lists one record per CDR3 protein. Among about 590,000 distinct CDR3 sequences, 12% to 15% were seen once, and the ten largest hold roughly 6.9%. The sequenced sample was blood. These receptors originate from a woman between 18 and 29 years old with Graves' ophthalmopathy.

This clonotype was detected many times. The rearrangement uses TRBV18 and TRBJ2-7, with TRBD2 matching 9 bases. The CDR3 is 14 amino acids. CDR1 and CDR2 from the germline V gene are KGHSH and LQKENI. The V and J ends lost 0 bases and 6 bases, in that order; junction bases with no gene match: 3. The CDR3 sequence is CASSPPGGGGEQYF. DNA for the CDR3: TGTGCCAGCTCACCACCGGGCGGGGGGGGCGAGCAGTACTTC.

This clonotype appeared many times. DNA of the CDR3: TGCAGTGCTAGAGAACAGGGGACTAGACGCAATGAGCAGTTCTTC. Its protein is CSAREQGTRRNEQFF. This chain joins TRBV20-1 and TRBJ2-1; D perhaps matches TRBD2 (8 bases). Germline lookup yields CDR1 DFQATT and CDR2 SNEGSKA (reference sequence). The CDR3 consists of 15 residues. V lost 0 bases, J lost 6 bases, and 15 bases lay in between.

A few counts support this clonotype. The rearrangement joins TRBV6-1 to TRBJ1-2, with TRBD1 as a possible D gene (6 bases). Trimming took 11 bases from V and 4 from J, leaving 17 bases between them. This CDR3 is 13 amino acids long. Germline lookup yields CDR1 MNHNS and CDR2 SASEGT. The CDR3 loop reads CASVGGAGYGYTF. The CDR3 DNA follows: TGTGCCTCTGTGGGGGGCGCCGGCTATGGCTACACCTTC.

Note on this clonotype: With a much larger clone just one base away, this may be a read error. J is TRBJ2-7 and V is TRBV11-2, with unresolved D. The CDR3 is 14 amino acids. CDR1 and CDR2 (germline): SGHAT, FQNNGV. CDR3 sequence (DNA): TGTACCAGCAGCTTAGTTCGTAGCCCCTACGAGCAGTACTTC. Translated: CTSSLVRSPYEQYF.

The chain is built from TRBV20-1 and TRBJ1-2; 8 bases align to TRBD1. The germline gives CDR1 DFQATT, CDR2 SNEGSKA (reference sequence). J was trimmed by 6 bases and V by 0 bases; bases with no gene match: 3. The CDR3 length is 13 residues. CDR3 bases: TGCAGTGCTAGAGAGGCCAGGGGGCATGGCTACACCTTC. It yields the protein CSAREARGHGYTF.

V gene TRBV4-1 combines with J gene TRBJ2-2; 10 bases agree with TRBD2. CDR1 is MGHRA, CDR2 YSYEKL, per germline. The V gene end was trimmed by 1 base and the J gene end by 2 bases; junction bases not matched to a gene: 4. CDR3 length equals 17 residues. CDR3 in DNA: TGCGCCAGCAGCCAAGGCCGGACTAGCGGTAACACCGGGGAGCTGTTTTTT. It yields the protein CASSQGRTSGNTGELFF.

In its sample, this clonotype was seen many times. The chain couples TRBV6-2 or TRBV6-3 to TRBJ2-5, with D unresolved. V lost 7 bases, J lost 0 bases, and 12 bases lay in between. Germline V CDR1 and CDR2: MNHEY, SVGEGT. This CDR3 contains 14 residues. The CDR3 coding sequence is TGTGCCAGCAAACCAGGAGTGTACCAAGAGACCCAGTACTTC. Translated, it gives CASKPGVYQETQYF.

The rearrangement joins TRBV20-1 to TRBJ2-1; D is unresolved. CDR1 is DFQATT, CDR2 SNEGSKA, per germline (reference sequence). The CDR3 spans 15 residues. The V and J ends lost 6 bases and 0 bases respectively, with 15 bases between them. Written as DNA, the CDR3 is TGCAGTGCAAAACCCCGACTTTTCTCCTACAATGAGCAGTTCTTC. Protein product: CSAKPRLFSYNEQFF.

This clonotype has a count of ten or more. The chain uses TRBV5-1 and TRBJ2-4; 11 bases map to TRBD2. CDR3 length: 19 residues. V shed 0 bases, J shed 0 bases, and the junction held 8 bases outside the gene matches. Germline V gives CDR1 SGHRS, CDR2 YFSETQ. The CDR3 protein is CASSLGVLAGGPAKNIQYF. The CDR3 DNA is TGCGCCAGCAGCTTGGGGGTTCTAGCGGGAGGTCCAGCCAAAAACATTCAGTACTTC.